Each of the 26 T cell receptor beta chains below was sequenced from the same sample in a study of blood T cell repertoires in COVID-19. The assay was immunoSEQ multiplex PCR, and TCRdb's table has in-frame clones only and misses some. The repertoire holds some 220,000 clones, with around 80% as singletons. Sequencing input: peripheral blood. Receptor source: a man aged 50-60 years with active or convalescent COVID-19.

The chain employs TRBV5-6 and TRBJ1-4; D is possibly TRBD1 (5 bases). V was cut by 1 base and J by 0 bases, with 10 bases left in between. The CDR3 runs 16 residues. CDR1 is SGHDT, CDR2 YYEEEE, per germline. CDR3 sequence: CASSLIGDSTNEKLFF. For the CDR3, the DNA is TGTGCCAGCAGCTTGATTGGGGACTCAACTAATGAAAAACTGTTTTTT.

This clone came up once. The chain's CDR3 is CASMPGVGGPYEQYF. CDR3 nucleotide sequence: TGTGCCAGCATGCCTGGGGTGGGGGGGCCCTACGAGCAGTACTTC. The V call is TRBV28, the J call TRBJ2-7; tentative D call: TRBD2 (7 bases). This CDR3 contains 15 residues. V dropped 7 bases and J dropped 2 bases, with 18 bases sitting between them. Germline CDR1 is MDHEN and CDR2 is SYDVKM.

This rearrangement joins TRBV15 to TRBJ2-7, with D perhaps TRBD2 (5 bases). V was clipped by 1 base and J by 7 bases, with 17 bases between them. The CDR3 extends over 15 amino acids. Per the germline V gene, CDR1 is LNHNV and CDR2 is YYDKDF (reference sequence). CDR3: CATSRGERAASEQYF. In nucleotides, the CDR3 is TGTGCCACCAGCAGAGGTGAACGAGCGGCGTCGGAGCAGTACTTC. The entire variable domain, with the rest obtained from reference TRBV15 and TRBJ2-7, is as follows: DAMVIQNPRYQVTQFGKPVTLSCSQTLNHNVMYWYQQKSSQAPKLLFHYYDKDFNNEADTPDNFQSRRPNTSFCFLDIRSPGLGDTAMYLCATSRGERAASEQYFGPGTRLTVT.

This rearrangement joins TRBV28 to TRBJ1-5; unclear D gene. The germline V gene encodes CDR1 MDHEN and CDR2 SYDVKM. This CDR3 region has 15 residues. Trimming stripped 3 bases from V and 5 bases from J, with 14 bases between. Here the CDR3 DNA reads TGTGCCAGCAGTTTCGGGAACAGCCCGTATCAGCCCCAGCATTTT. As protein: CASSFGNSPYQPQHF.

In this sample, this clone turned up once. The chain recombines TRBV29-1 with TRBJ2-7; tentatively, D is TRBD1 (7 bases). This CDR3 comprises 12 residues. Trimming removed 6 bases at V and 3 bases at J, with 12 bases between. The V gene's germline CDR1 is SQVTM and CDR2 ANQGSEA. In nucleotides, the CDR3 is TGCAGCGTGGGACAGACTAGCTACGAGCAGTACTTC. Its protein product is CSVGQTSYEQYF.

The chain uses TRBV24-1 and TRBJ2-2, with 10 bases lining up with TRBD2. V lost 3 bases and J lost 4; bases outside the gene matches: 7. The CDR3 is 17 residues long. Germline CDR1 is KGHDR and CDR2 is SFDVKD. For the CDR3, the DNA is TGTGCCACCAGTGATCAAAAAAGCGGGGGGGGCACCGGGGAGCTGTTTTTT. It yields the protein CATSDQKSGGGTGELFF.

Here the CDR3 DNA reads TGTGCCAGCAGCTTTTCTAGCTACAATGAGCAGTTCTTC. Translating it yields CASSFSSYNEQFF. J is TRBJ2-1 and V is TRBV7-2; D unclear. The germline gives CDR1 SGHTA, CDR2 FQGNSA. The V and J ends lost 3 bases and 3 bases respectively, with 6 bases between them. CDR3 length: 13 residues. The whole variable domain, remainder taken from reference TRBV7-2 and TRBJ2-1, is GAGVSQSPSNKVTEKGKDVELRCDPISGHTALYWYRQSLGQGLEFLIYFQGNSAPDKSGLPSDRFSAERTGGSVSTLTIQRTQQEDSAVYLCASSFSSYNEQFFGPGTRLTVL.

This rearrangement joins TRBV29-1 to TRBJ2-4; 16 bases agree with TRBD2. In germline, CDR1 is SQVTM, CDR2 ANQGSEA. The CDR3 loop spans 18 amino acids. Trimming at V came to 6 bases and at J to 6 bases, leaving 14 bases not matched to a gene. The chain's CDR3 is CSVGSGLAGGSAPNIQYF. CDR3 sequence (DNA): TGCAGCGTAGGATCGGGACTAGCGGGAGGGTCTGCACCAAACATTCAGTACTTC.

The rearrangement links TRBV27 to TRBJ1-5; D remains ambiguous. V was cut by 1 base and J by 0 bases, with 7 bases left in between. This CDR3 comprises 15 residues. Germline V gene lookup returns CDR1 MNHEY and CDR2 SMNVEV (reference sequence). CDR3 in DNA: TGTGCCAGCAGTTTATGGGCAGGTAGCAATCAGCCCCAGCATTTT. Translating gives CASSLWAGSNQPQHF.

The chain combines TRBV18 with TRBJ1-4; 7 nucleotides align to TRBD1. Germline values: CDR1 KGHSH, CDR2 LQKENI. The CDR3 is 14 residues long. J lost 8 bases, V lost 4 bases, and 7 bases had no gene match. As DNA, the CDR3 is TGTGCCAGCTCACTCTCGGGACAGCAGGAAAAACTGTTTTTT. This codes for CASSLSGQQEKLFF.

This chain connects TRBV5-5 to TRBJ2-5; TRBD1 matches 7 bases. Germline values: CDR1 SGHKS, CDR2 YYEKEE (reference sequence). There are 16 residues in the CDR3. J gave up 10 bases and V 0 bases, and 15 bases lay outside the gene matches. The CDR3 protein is CASSLAGGQAFLGQYF. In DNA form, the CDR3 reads TGTGCCAGCAGCTTGGCCGGTGGACAGGCATTTCTAGGCCAGTACTTC.

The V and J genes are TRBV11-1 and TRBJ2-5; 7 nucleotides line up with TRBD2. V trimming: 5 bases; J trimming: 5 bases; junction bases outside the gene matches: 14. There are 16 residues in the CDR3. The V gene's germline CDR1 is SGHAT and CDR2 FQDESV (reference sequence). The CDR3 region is CASSPNWEGLGETQYF. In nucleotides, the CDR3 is TGTGCCAGCAGCCCGAATTGGGAGGGCCTGGGGGAGACCCAGTACTTC.

The CDR3 protein is CASEAGDQPQHF. CDR3 DNA sequence: TGTGCCAGCGAAGCAGGGGACCAGCCCCAGCATTTT. The chain combines TRBV28 with TRBJ1-5, with a weak D call TRBD1 (6 bases). Between the trimmed V and J ends, which lost 8 bases and 7 bases, there was a span of 12 bases. The CDR3 is 12 residues long. CDR1 is MDHEN, CDR2 SYDVKM, per germline.

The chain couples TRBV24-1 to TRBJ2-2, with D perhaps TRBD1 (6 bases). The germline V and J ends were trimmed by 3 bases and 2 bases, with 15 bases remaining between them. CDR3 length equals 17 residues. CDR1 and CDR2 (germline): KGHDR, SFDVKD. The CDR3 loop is CATSDTNRVSNTGELFF. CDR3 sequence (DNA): TGTGCCACCAGTGATACAAACAGGGTTTCCAACACCGGGGAGCTGTTTTTT.

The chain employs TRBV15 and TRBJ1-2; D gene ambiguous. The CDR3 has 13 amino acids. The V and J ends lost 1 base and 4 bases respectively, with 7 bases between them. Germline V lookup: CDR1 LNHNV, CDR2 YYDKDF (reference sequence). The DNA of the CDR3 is TGTGCCACCAGCAGAGGCGGGCTCTATGGCTACACCTTC. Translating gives CATSRGGLYGYTF.

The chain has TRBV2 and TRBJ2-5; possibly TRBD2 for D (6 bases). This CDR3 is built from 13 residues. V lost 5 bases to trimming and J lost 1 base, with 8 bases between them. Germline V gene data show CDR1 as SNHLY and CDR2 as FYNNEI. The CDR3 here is CASSYGGQETQYF. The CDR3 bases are TGTGCCAGCAGTTACGGGGGCCAAGAGACCCAGTACTTC.

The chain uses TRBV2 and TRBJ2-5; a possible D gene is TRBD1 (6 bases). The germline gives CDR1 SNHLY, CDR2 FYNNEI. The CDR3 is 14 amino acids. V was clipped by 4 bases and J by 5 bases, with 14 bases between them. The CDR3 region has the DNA TGTGCCAGCAGTGGTTATACAGGGTTGGAGACCCAGTACTTC. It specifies CASSGYTGLETQYF.

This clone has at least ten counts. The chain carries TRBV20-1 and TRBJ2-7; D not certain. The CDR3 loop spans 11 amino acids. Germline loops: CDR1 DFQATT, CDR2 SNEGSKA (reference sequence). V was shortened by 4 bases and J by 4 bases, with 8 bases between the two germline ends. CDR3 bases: TGCAGTGCTATAATCGTGTACGAGCAGTACTTC. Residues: CSAIIVYEQYF.

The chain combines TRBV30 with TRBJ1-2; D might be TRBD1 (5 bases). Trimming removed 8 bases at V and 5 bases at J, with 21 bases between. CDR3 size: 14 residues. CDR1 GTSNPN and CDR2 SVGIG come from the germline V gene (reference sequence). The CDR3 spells CAQQICREGYGYTF. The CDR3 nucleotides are TGTGCCCAACAGATTTGCAGGGAAGGTTATGGCTACACCTTC.

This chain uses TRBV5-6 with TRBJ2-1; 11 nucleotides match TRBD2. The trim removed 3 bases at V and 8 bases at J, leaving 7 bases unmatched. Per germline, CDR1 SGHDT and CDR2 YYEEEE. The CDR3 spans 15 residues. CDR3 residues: CASSSAVAGGHEQFF. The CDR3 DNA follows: TGTGCCAGCAGCTCGGCGGTAGCGGGGGGGCATGAGCAGTTCTTC.

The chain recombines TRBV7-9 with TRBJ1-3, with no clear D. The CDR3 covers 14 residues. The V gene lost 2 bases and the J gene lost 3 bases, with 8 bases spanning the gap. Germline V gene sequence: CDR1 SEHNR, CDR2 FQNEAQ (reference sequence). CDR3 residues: CASSLSGFGNTIYF. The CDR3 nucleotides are TGTGCCAGCAGCTTATCCGGTTTTGGAAACACCATATATTTT. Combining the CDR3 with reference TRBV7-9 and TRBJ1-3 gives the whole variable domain DTGVSQNPRHKITKRGQNVTFRCDPISEHNRLYWYRQTLGQGPEFLTYFQNEAQLEKSRLLSDRFSAERPKGSFSTLEIQRTEQGDSAMYLCASSLSGFGNTIYFGEGSWLTVV.

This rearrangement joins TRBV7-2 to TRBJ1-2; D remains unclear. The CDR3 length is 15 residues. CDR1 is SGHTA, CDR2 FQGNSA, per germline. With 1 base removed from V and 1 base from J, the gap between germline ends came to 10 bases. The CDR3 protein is CASSLERGLNYGYTF. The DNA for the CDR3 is TGTGCCAGCAGCTTAGAGCGAGGACTTAACTATGGCTACACCTTC.

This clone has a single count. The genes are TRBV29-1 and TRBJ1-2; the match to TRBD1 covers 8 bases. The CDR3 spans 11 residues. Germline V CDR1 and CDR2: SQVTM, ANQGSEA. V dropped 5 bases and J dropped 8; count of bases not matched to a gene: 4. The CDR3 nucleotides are TGCAGCGTTTGGACAGGGAAAGGCTACACCTTC. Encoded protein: CSVWTGKGYTF.

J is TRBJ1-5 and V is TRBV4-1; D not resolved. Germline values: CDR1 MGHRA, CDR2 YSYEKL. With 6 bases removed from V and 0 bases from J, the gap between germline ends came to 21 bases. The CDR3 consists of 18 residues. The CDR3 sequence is CASSRLYRVQSSNQPQHF. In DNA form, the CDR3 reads TGCGCCAGCAGTCGACTGTACCGGGTCCAAAGTAGCAATCAGCCCCAGCATTTT.

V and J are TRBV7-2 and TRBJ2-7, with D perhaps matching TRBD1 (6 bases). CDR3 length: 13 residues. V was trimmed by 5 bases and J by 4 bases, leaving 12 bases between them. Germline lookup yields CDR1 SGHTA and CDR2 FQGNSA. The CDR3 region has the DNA TGTGCCAGCAGCCCGGGACACCCATACGAGCAGTACTTC. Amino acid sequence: CASSPGHPYEQYF.

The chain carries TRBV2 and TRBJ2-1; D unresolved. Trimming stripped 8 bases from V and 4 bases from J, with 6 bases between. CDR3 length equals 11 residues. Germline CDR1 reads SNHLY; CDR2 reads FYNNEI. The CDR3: CASVGYNEQFF. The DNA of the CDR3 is TGTGCCAGCGTCGGGTACAATGAGCAGTTCTTC.